The clone carrying this T cell receptor beta chain was observed at least ten times. Its antigen is not identified. These data originate in a study of T cells in Graves' hyperthyroidism and ophthalmopathy. Study at large: Before treatment of any kind, peripheral blood was taken at initial diagnosis. Study-level points and caveats: Researchers found most expanded thyroid clonotypes above 0.001 in blood as well.

Hyperthyroidism patients were newly diagnosed, had disease duration under 2 months, and were aged 18 to 65 years. J lost 1 base, V lost 6 bases, and 9 bases had no gene match. Germline V gene sequence: CDR1 MNHEY, CDR2 SVGEGT. The CDR3 sequence is 17 residues long. Amplified TCR beta CDR3 regions came from RNA transcripts. First-round RT-PCR targeting the TCR CDR3 was performed with the HTBI primer set. From the multiplex PCR reads, TCRdb called clonotypes with MiXCR, one entry per CDR3 protein. The repertoire includes roughly 420,000 distinct CDR3 sequences, approximately 14% of them detected once, and more than 4.5% sits in the top ten.

The chain uses TRBV6-2 or TRBV6-3 and TRBJ2-7, with 13 bases that match TRBD2. This clonotype was obtained from a woman between 18 and 29 years old with Graves' hyperthyroidism. Sequencing was done on a sample of blood. As DNA, the CDR3 is TGTGCCAGCAGACATGGGACTAGCGGGAACGTTTCCTACGAGCAGTACTTC. This encodes CASRHGTSGNVSYEQYF.